The 30 T cell receptor beta chains below come from one sample, sequenced in a study of cytomegalovirus exposure and HLA in healthy donors. Primers for the PCR totalled 60 Vbeta and 13 Jbeta. Measured with immunoSEQ multiplex PCR; TCRdb has only the in-frame clones, and not every one. The sample shows under 200,000 clones, 60% to 85% of them seen only once. Sequencing was carried out using PBMCs. The receptor set was obtained from a woman aged 25 to 39 in good health and CMV-seronegative.

This chain connects TRBV6-7 to TRBJ1-5; 8 bases line up with TRBD1. TRBV6-7 is given ORF status, its function remaining uncertain. This CDR3 is 15 amino acids long. The trim removed 5 bases at V and 5 bases at J, leaving 8 bases unmatched. DNA of the CDR3: TGTGCCAGCAGTCCCGACAGGGGTGGAGATCAGCCCCAGCATTTT. Translation: CASSPDRGGDQPQHF.

The V gene is TRBV19, the J gene TRBJ2-6; D is perhaps TRBD2 (5 bases). CDR3 length: 18 amino acids. Germline CDR1 LNHDA, CDR2 SQIVND (reference sequence). Trimming left V 3 bases short and J 4 bases short, with 19 bases between. The DNA for the CDR3 is TGTGCCAGTAGTATTACGGGGTACGGGGTTGTGGGGGCCAACGTCCTGACTTTC. As protein: CASSITGYGVVGANVLTF.

The chain recombines TRBV14 with TRBJ2-1, with 9 bases aligning to TRBD1. The germline CDR1 and CDR2 sequences are SGHDN and FVKESK. CDR3 length: 13 residues. Unmatched junction bases numbered 3, after V lost 4 bases and J lost 8 bases. The CDR3 region has the DNA TGTGCCAGCAGCCCGGACAGGGGCCATGAGCAGTTCTTC. As protein: CASSPDRGHEQFF.

This sequence joins TRBV30 and TRBJ1-3; TRBD1 agrees at 7 bases. V was pared by 5 bases and J by 4 bases, with 5 bases of the junction left unmatched. The CDR3 has 13 residues. Germline V gene data show CDR1 as GTSNPN and CDR2 as SVGIG (reference sequence). CDR3 DNA: TGTGCCTGGGAAAGGGGGCAGGGAAACACCATATATTTT. It specifies CAWERGQGNTIYF.

The gene calls are TRBV10-3 and TRBJ2-6; possible D gene TRBD1, 7 bases. Trimming left V 11 bases short and J 0 bases short, with 11 bases between. The CDR3 has 14 residues. In germline, CDR1 is ENHRY, CDR2 SYGVKD. The CDR3 DNA follows: TGTGCCTCCAGGGGGGTCTCTGGGGCCAACGTCCTGACTTTC. This sequence encodes CASRGVSGANVLTF.

The gene calls are TRBV6-5 and TRBJ1-2; D call uncertain. The germline V gene has CDR1 MNHEY and CDR2 SVGAGI. The CDR3 is made up of 13 amino acids. V gave up 6 bases and J gave up 8 bases, with 16 bases separating them. CDR3: CASRKRGRGGYTF. CDR3 in DNA: TGTGCCAGCAGGAAAAGAGGAAGAGGCGGCTACACCTTC.

The chain employs TRBV10-2 and TRBJ2-7, with 8 bases identical to TRBD1. The CDR3 is made up of 15 amino acids. Germline V gives CDR1 WSHSY, CDR2 SAAADI. V was clipped by 5 bases and J by 9 bases; unmatched bases: 15. The CDR3 region has the DNA TGCGCCAGCAGTCCAGGACAGGGAACCTCGTGGGCGCAGTACTTC. The encoded protein is CASSPGQGTSWAQYF.

This chain connects TRBV5-6 to TRBJ2-1; 7 nucleotides align to TRBD2. The CDR3 spans 16 residues. Germline loops: CDR1 SGHDT, CDR2 YYEEEE. V shed 0 bases and J 4 bases; nucleotides not matched to a gene: 7. CDR3 bases: TGTGCCAGCAGCTTGGCTCGATCTAGCGGTTACAATGAGCAGTTCTTC. Residues: CASSLARSSGYNEQFF.

This rearrangement joins TRBV4-2 to TRBJ1-1, with D possibly matching TRBD1 (5 bases). The germline V and J ends were trimmed by 0 bases and 5 bases, with 13 bases remaining between them. Germline V CDR1 and CDR2: LGHNA, YNFKEQ. CDR3 size: 15 residues. The CDR3 is CASSQDPGGRTEAFF. The CDR3 DNA sequence: TGTGCCAGCAGCCAAGATCCGGGGGGTAGAACTGAAGCTTTCTTT.

The chain links TRBV28 to TRBJ1-2; TRBD1 aligns across 7 bases. Trimming took 6 bases from V and 8 from J; bases not matched to a gene: 9. This CDR3 region has 13 residues. Germline-derived CDR1 and CDR2 are MDHEN and SYDVKM. CDR3 coding DNA: TGTGCCAGCAGCTCCTACAGGGGCAGGGGCTACACCTTC. It is translated as CASSSYRGRGYTF.

The CDR3 nucleotides read TGCAGCGTTGATGGCGGGGGGAATCAAGAGACCCAGTACTTC. Residues: CSVDGGGNQETQYF. The chain joins TRBV29-1 to TRBJ2-5, with 8 bases aligning to TRBD2. V shed 3 bases, J shed 2 bases, and the junction held 5 bases outside the gene matches. Germline loops: CDR1 SQVTM, CDR2 ANQGSEA. This CDR3 has 14 amino acids.

As to this clone: The same CDR3 also results from other DNA sequences found in this sample. The chain recombines TRBV5-1 with TRBJ2-2; tentative D call: TRBD1 (6 bases). The V and J ends lost 3 bases and 6 bases respectively, with 12 bases between them. From germline, CDR1 is SGHRS and CDR2 YFSETQ. The CDR3 totals 14 residues. CDR3 in DNA: TGCGCCAGCAGCTCGGACAGAAGAGCCGGGGAGCTGTTTTTT. Translating it yields CASSSDRRAGELFF.

The chain recombines TRBV4-2 with TRBJ1-2; 12 bases agree with TRBD1. Trimming cost V 3 bases and J 7 bases; bases outside gene matches: 9. The CDR3 has 16 amino acids. CDR1 and CDR2 from the germline V gene are LGHNA and YNFKEQ. CDR3 in amino acids: CASSHSVGQGARGYTF. CDR3 DNA: TGTGCCAGCAGCCATTCCGTGGGACAGGGGGCGCGTGGCTACACCTTC.

The gene calls are TRBV11-2 and TRBJ2-7; 11 bases are a match to TRBD2. Germline CDR1 and CDR2: SGHAT and FQNNGV. The CDR3 contains 13 residues. With 7 bases clipped from V and 3 bases from J, the junction kept 2 bases outside the gene matches. CDR3 region: CASILAGGYEQYF. CDR3 nucleotides: TGTGCCAGCATCCTAGCGGGGGGCTACGAGCAGTACTTC.

The chain has TRBV4-1 and TRBJ1-1; weak D call: TRBD1 (5 bases). The CDR3 loop spans 15 amino acids. Germline CDR1 is MGHRA and CDR2 is YSYEKL. V was clipped by 5 bases and J by 5 bases, with 18 bases between them. The CDR3 here is CASSSPSRGRTEAFF. The CDR3 DNA is TGCGCCAGCAGCTCCCCCTCAAGGGGTCGGACTGAAGCTTTCTTT.

The V gene is TRBV6-5, the J gene TRBJ1-1, with a possible D match to TRBD1 (5 bases). The CDR3 is made up of 15 amino acids. V was pared by 5 bases and J by 3 bases, with 16 bases between. Per germline, CDR1 MNHEY and CDR2 SVGAGI. The CDR3 reads CASSNAATGDTEAFF. The CDR3 DNA sequence: TGTGCCAGCAGTAACGCGGCGACGGGGGACACTGAAGCTTTCTTT.

This chain joins TRBV2 and TRBJ2-5; TRBD2 matches at 9 bases. This CDR3 has 16 amino acids. Unmatched junction bases numbered 6, after V lost 2 bases and J lost 2 bases. In germline, CDR1 is SNHLY, CDR2 FYNNEI. DNA for the CDR3: TGTGCCAGCAGTGAAAGGGCTAGCGGGGAACAAGAGACCCAGTACTTC. Protein sequence: CASSERASGEQETQYF.

The J gene is TRBJ1-2, the V gene TRBV5-1, with a weak D call TRBD1 (6 bases). This CDR3 comprises 13 residues. V gave up 3 bases and J gave up 6 bases, with 12 bases separating them. Germline lookup yields CDR1 SGHRS and CDR2 YFSETQ. DNA for the CDR3: TGCGCCAGCAGCTACGACAGGCTGGATGGCTACACCTTC. Amino acid sequence: CASSYDRLDGYTF.

CDR3 region: CAWILAGGHSEQFF. CDR3 bases: TGTGCCTGGATATTGGCGGGGGGGCACTCTGAGCAGTTCTTC. The genes are TRBV30 and TRBJ2-1; 9 positions match TRBD2. CDR1 and CDR2 (germline): GTSNPN, SVGIG (reference sequence). Trimming removed 4 bases from V and 9 bases from J; junction bases left unmatched: 10. The CDR3 extends over 14 amino acids.

This clone was seen a few times. The genes are TRBV2 and TRBJ2-2; perhaps TRBD2 as D (6 bases). Looked up from germline, CDR1 is SNHLY and CDR2 is FYNNEI. The ends were cut back, 7 bases at V and 3 bases at J, with 12 bases in the middle. This CDR3 has 14 residues. CDR3 in DNA: TGTGCCAGCAAGGTAACGGGAGACACCGGGGAGCTGTTTTTT. This translates into CASKVTGDTGELFF.

The chain carries TRBV5-4 and TRBJ2-2, with 7 positions matching TRBD2. Germline V CDR1 and CDR2: SGHNT, YYREEE (reference sequence). CDR3 length: 16 residues. V lost 5 bases to trimming and J lost 4 bases; unmatched junction nucleotides: 11. In DNA form, the CDR3 reads TGTGCCAGCAGGAGGGAGTGGGGGGGTCTCACCGGGGAGCTGTTTTTT. Encoded protein: CASRREWGGLTGELFF. Using reference TRBV5-4 and TRBJ2-2 for the parts outside the CDR3, the full variable domain is ETGVTQSPTHLIKTRGQQVTLRCSSQSGHNTVSWYQQALGQGPQFIFQYYREEENGRGNFPPRFSGLQFPNYSSELNVNALELDDSALYLCASRREWGGLTGELFFGEGSRLTVL.

The chain uses TRBV19 and TRBJ2-1, with D possibly being TRBD2 (5 bases). Germline V gene data show CDR1 as LNHDA and CDR2 as SQIVND (reference sequence). V lost 4 bases, J lost 0 bases, and 16 bases lay in between. The CDR3 spans 17 residues. The chain's CDR3 is CASSTGVRGSSYNEQFF. In nucleotides, the CDR3 is TGTGCCAGTAGTACCGGGGTGAGAGGGAGCTCCTACAATGAGCAGTTCTTC.

This clone has just one count. The chain uses TRBV6-1 and TRBJ1-5, with TRBD1 as a possible D gene (6 bases). This CDR3 has 13 residues. Germline values: CDR1 MNHNS, CDR2 SASEGT. Trimming removed 4 bases from V and 6 bases from J, with 10 bases in between. CDR3 region: CASSAQGTQPQHF. The CDR3 DNA sequence: TGTGCCAGCAGTGCACAGGGAACTCAGCCCCAGCATTTT.

The V and J genes are TRBV19 and TRBJ2-7; 7 bases agree with TRBD1. V was pared by 4 bases and J by 4 bases, with 4 bases of the junction left unmatched. Germline V gene sequence: CDR1 LNHDA, CDR2 SQIVND (reference sequence). The CDR3 contains 13 residues. As DNA, the CDR3 is TGTGCCAGTAGTACCAACAGGGGTTACGAGCAGTACTTC. This gives the protein CASSTNRGYEQYF.

The DNA of the CDR3 is TGTGCCAGCAGCTTAGTGCCGCTAGCGGGGGGGTACAATGAGCAGTTCTTC. Encoded protein: CASSLVPLAGGYNEQFF. The chain combines TRBV7-2 with TRBJ2-1, with 12 positions matching TRBD2. Trimming removed 1 base from V and 4 bases from J; junction bases left unmatched: 5. The CDR3 runs to 17 residues. Germline values: CDR1 SGHTA, CDR2 FQGNSA.

The genes are TRBV5-5 and TRBJ2-7; a weak D match, TRBD2 (5 bases). Trimming removed 4 bases from V and 3 bases from J, with 20 bases in between. The germline gives CDR1 SGHKS, CDR2 YYEKEE (reference sequence). This CDR3 comprises 16 residues. In nucleotides, the CDR3 is TGTGCCAGCAGCACCGCTACTAGATTCCCATTCTACGAGCAGTACTTC. It translates to CASSTATRFPFYEQYF.

The chain couples TRBV7-2 to TRBJ1-5; the D gene is possibly TRBD1 (6 bases). The CDR3 spans 17 residues. V lost 1 base and J lost 3, with 16 bases in between. Germline V lookup: CDR1 SGHTA, CDR2 FQGNSA. The CDR3 region is CASSLVPTGFNNQPQHF. CDR3 nucleotides: TGTGCCAGCAGCTTAGTTCCAACAGGGTTCAACAATCAGCCCCAGCATTTT.

The chain couples TRBV7-3 to TRBJ2-2; the match to TRBD1 covers 8 bases. The trim removed 5 bases at V and 5 bases at J, leaving 7 bases unmatched. The CDR3 is made up of 15 amino acids. Germline CDR1 reads SGHTA; CDR2 reads FQGTGA. CDR3 DNA sequence: TGTGCCAGCAGCCTCGGACAGGGCGGGACCGGGGAGCTGTTTTTT. Amino acid sequence: CASSLGQGGTGELFF.

V gene TRBV28 combines with J gene TRBJ2-7; 10 nucleotides line up with TRBD2. This CDR3 is built from 14 residues. Trimming removed 7 bases from V and 2 bases from J; junction bases left unmatched: 5. Germline CDR1 MDHEN, CDR2 SYDVKM. CDR3 DNA: TGTGCCAGCACCCGGACTAGCGGTGCCTACGAGCAGTACTTC. Translation: CASTRTSGAYEQYF.

V usage is TRBV5-6 and J usage is TRBJ1-1, with TRBD1 matching 8 bases. The CDR3 totals 15 residues. The junction had 2 bases not matched to a gene; V was cut back by 0 bases and J by 1 base. Germline CDR1 SGHDT, CDR2 YYEEEE. The CDR3 coding sequence is TGTGCCAGCAGCTTGGGGACAGGGAAGAACACTGAAGCTTTCTTT. The encoded protein is CASSLGTGKNTEAFF.